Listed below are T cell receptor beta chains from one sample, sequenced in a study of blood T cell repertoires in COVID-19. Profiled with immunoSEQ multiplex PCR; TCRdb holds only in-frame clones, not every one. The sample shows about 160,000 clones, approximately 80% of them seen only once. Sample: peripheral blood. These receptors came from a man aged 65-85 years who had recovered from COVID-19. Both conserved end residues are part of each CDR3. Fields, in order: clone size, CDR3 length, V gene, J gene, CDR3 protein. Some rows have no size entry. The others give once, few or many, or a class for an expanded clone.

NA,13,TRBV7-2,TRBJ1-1,CASTRPELYEAFF
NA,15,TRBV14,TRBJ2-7,CASSQGGTGAYEQYF
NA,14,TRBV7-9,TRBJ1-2,CASSTQGGDYGYTF
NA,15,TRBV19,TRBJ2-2,CASSTRWGPTGELFF
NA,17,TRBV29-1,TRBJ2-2,CSVGYSGGTGGSGELFF
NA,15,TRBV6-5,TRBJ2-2,CASRRDRDNTGELFF
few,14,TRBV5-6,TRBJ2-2,CASLKLAGTGELFF
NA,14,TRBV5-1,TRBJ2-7,CASSMGQGYSEQYF
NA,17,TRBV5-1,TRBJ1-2,CASSPAAGTGDLYGYTF
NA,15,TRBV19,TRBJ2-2,CASSIGLAGTGELFF
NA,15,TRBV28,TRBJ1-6,CASSLSRGLNSPLHF